This T cell receptor beta chain was profiled in a study of blood T cell repertoires in COVID-19. Background on the study: Samples taken during acute and convalescent COVID-19 were collected in the United States, Italy and Spain. T cells, B-cell-depleted T cells, or PBMCs provided the cDNA or gDNA that served as material.

Original methodology: Estimation of nucleated cell counts was performed using reference gene primer amplification. Sequencing used immunoSEQ multiplex PCR; TCRdb keeps in-frame clones, though not all of them. The DNA was the basis for D and trimming; V, J and clone size are from that table. Among about 69,000 clones listed, over 75% were seen once. This clone was observed once. This CDR3 contains 17 residues. The V gene end was trimmed by 1 base and the J gene end by 2 bases; junction bases not matched to a gene: 8. The germline CDR1 and CDR2 sequences are SGDLS and YYNGEE. The clonotype comes from an elderly man with acute or convalescent COVID-19. Sequencing input: peripheral blood. The J gene is TRBJ2-2, the V gene TRBV9, with 7 bases identical to TRBD2. This CDR3 reads CASSVPLAEPNTGELFF. The CDR3 nucleotides are TGTGCCAGCAGCGTACCTCTAGCGGAACCCAACACCGGGGAGCTGTTTTTT.